Reported below is one T cell receptor (beta chain). Its antigen is currently unknown. These data come from a study of cytomegalovirus exposure and HLA in healthy donors. Overall study results and limits: Presence/absence analyses took donor sequencing depth as roughly uniform. While the bulk of TCR sequences proved rare, some public TCRs turned up in many donors.

The V gene lost 0 bases and the J gene lost 4 bases, with 21 bases spanning the gap. Germline assignment: CDR1 LGHNA and CDR2 YNFKEQ. The CDR3 has 18 amino acids. Amplification used 60 Vbeta primers and 13 Jbeta primers. Clones were sequenced by immunoSEQ multiplex PCR, and TCRdb holds only the in-frame ones, with some missing. The sample records some 100,000 clones, roughly 84% being singletons. The V and J genes are TRBV4-2 and TRBJ1-2; D gene uncertain. Sample: PBMCs. The clonotype was recovered from a woman between 18 and 29 years old in good health and CMV-seronegative. CDR3 in amino acids: CASSQDLDVGGPPYGYTF. In DNA, the CDR3 is TGTGCCAGCAGCCAAGATCTGGATGTGGGCGGGCCTCCCTATGGCTACACCTTC.